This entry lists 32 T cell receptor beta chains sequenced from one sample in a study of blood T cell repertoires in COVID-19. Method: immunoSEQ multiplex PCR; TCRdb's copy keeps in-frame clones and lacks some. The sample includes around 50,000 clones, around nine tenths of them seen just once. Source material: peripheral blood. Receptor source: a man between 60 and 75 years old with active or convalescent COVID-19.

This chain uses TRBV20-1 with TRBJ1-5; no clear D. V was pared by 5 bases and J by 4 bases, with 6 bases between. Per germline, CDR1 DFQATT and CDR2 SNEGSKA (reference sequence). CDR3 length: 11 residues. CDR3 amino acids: CSARGNQPQHF. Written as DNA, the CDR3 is TGCAGTGCTCGGGGAAATCAGCCCCAGCATTTT.

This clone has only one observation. The CDR3 spells CASSSYGTMGYEQYF. As DNA, the CDR3 is TGTGCCAGCAGCTCTTACGGGACAATGGGGTACGAGCAGTACTTC. The V and J genes are TRBV5-4 and TRBJ2-7, with D maybe TRBD1 (6 bases). The CDR3 extends over 15 amino acids. Trimming cost V 3 bases and J 4 bases, with 17 bases left between them. The germline CDR1 and CDR2 sequences are SGHNT and YYREEE (reference sequence).

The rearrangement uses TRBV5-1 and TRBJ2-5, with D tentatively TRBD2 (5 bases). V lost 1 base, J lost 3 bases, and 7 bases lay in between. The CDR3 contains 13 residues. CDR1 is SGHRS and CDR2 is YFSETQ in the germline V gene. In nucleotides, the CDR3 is TGCGCCAGCAGCTTGCCCGGGGAAGAGACCCAGTACTTC. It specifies CASSLPGEETQYF. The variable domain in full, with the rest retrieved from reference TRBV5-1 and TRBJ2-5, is KAGVTQTPRYLIKTRGQQVTLSCSPISGHRSVSWYQQTPGQGLQFLFEYFSETQRNKGNFPGRFSGRQFSNSRSEMNVSTLELGDSALYLCASSLPGEETQYFGPGTRLLVL.

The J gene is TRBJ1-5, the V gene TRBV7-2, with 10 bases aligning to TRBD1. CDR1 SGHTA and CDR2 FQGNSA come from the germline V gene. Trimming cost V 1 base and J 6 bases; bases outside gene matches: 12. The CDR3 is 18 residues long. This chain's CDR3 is CASSLGWRGQGWGQPQHF. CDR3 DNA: TGTGCCAGCAGCTTAGGTTGGCGGGGACAGGGGTGGGGTCAGCCCCAGCATTTT.

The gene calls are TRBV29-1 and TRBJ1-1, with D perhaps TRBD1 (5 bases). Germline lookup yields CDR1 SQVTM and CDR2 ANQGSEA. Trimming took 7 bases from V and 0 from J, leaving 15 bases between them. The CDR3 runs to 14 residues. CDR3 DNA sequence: TGCAGCGCCCAGGAGTGGGGCATGAACACTGAAGCTTTCTTT. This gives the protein CSAQEWGMNTEAFF.

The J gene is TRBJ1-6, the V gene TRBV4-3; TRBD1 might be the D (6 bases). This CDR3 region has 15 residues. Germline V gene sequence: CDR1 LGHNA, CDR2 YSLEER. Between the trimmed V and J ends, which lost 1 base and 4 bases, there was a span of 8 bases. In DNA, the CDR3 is TGCGCCAGCAGCCAAGGACAGGAGTATAATTCACCCCTCCACTTT. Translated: CASSQGQEYNSPLHF.

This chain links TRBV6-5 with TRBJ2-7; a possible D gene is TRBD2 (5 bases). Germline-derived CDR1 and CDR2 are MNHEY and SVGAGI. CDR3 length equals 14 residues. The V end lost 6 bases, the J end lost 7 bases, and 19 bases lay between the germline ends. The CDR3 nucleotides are TGTGCCAGCAGGCAGTCCCAAACTCCGGGAGAGCAGTACTTC. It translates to CASRQSQTPGEQYF.

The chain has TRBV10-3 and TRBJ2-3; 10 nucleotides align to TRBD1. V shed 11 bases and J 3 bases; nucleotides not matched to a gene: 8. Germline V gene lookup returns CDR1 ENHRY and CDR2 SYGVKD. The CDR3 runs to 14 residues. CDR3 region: CAASGDRGTDTQYF. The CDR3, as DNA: TGTGCCGCCTCGGGGGACAGGGGAACAGATACGCAGTATTTT.

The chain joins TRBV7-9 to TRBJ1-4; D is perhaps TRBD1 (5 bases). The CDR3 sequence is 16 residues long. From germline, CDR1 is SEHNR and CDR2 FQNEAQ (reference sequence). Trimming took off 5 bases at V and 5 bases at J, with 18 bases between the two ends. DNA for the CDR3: TGTGCCAGCAGCCCTATGCCACAGGTGCTCAATGAAAAACTGTTTTTT. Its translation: CASSPMPQVLNEKLFF.

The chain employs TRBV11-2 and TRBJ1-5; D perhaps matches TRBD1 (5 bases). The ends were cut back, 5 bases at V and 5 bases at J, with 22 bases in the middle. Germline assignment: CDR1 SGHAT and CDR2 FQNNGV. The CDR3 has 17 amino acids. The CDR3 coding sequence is TGTGCCAGCAGCCAGCTTCCGGGGTCAGGGACTTATCAGCCCCAGCATTTT. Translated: CASSQLPGSGTYQPQHF. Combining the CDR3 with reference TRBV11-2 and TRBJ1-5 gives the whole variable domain EAGVAQSPRYKIIEKRQSVAFWCNPISGHATLYWYQQILGQGPKLLIQFQNNGVVDDSQLPKDRFSAERLKGVDSTLKIQPAKLEDSAVYLCASSQLPGSGTYQPQHFGDGTRLSIL.

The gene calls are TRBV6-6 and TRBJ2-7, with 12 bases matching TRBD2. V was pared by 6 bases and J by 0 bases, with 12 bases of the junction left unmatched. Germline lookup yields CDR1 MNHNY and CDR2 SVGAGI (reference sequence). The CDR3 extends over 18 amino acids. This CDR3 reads CASSRGLAGPQSSYEQYF. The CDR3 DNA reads TGTGCCAGCAGCCGAGGACTAGCGGGGCCTCAGAGCTCCTACGAGCAGTACTTC.

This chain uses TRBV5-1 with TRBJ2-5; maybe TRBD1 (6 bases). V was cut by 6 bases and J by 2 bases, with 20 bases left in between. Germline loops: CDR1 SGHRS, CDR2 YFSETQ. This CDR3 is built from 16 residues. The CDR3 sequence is CASKGEGGGQQETQYF. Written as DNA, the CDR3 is TGCGCCAGCAAGGGGGAAGGTGGAGGTCAACAAGAGACCCAGTACTTC.

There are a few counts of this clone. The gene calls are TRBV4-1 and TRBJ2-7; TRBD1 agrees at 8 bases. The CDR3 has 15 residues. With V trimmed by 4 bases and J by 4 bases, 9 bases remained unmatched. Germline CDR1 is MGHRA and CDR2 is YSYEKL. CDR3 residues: CASSPGQGSFYEQYF. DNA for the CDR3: TGCGCCAGCAGCCCCGGACAGGGATCTTTTTACGAGCAGTACTTC.

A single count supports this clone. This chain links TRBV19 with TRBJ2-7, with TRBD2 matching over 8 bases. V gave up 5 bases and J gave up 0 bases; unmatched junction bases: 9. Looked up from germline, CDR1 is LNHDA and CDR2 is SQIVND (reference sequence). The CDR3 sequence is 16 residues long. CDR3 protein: CASSPGRGSYSYEQYF. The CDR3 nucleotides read TGTGCCAGTAGTCCCGGGAGGGGGTCATACTCCTACGAGCAGTACTTC.

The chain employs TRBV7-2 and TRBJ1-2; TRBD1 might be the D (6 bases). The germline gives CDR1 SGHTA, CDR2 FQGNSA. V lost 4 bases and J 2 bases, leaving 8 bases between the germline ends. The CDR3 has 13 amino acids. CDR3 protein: CASSSGQNYGYTF. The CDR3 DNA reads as TGTGCCAGCAGCTCGGGACAAAACTATGGCTACACCTTC.

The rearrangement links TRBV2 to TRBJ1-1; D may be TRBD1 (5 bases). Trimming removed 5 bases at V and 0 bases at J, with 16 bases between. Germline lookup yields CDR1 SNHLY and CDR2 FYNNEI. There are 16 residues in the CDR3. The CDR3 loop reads CASSPTGALMNTEAFF. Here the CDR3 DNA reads TGTGCCAGCAGTCCCACAGGTGCCCTCATGAACACTGAAGCTTTCTTT.

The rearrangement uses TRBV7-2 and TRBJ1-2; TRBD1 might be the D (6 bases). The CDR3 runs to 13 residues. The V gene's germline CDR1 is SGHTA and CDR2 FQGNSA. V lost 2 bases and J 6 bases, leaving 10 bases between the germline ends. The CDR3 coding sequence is TGTGCCAGCAGCTTAAGGCCAGGGGATGGCTACACCTTC. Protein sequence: CASSLRPGDGYTF.

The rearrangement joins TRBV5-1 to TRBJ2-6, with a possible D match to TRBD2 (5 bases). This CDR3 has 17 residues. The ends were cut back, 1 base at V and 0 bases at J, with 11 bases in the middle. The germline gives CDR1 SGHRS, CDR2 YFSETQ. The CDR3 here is CASSLSLAGSGANVLTF. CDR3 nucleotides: TGCGCCAGCAGCTTGTCCCTCGCGGGCTCTGGGGCCAACGTCCTGACTTTC.

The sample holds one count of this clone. The CDR3 sequence: CASSLGYQGNEKLFF. The CDR3 region has the DNA TGTGCCAGCAGCTTGGGATATCAGGGAAATGAAAAACTGTTTTTT. V and J are TRBV5-4 and TRBJ1-4; D is perhaps TRBD1 (5 bases). V was pared by 0 bases and J by 5 bases, with 11 bases between. Germline-derived CDR1 and CDR2 are SGHNT and YYREEE (reference sequence). The CDR3 runs 15 residues.

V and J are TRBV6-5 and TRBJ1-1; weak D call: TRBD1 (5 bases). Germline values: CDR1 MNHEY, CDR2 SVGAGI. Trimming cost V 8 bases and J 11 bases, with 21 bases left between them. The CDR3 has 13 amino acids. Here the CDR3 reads CASYYHQGGFAFF. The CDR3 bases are TGTGCCAGCTATTACCACCAGGGTGGTTTTGCTTTCTTT.

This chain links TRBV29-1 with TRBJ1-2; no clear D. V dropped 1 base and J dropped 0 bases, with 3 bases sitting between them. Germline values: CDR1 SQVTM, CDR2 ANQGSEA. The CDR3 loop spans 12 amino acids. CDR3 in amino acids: CSVEATNYGYTF. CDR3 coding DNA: TGCAGCGTTGAAGCTACTAACTATGGCTACACCTTC.

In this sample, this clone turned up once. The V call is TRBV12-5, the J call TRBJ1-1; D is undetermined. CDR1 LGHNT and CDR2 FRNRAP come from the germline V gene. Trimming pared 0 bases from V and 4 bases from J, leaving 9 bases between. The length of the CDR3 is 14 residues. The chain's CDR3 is CASGLVEGITEAFF. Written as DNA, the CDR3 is TGTGCTAGTGGTTTGGTGGAGGGTATCACTGAAGCTTTCTTT.

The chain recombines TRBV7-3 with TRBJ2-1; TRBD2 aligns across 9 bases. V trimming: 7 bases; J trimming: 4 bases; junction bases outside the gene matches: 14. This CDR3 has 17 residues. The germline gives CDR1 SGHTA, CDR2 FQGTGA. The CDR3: CASTPRGGEGPYNEQFF. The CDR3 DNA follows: TGTGCCAGCACCCCACGCGGGGGGGAGGGACCTTACAATGAGCAGTTCTTC.

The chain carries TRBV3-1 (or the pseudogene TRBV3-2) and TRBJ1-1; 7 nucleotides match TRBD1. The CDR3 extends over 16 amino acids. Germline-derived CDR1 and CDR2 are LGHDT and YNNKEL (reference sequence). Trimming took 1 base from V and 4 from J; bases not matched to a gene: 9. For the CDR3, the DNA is TGTGCCAGCAGCCAAGGCCCGGGACAGACTCTCACTGAAGCTTTCTTT. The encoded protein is CASSQGPGQTLTEAFF.

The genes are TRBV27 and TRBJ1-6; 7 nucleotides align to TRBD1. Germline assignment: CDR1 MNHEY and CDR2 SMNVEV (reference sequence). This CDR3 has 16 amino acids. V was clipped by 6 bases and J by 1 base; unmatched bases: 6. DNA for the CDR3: TGTGCCAGCAGCCGGACAGGTCCGTCCTATAATTCACCCCTCCACTTT. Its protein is CASSRTGPSYNSPLHF.

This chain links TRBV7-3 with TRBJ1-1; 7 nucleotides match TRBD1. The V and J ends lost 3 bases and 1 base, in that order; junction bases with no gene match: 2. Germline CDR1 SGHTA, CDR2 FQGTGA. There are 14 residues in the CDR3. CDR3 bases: TGTGCCAGCAGCTTGGGACAGACGAACACTGAAGCTTTCTTT. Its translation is CASSLGQTNTEAFF.

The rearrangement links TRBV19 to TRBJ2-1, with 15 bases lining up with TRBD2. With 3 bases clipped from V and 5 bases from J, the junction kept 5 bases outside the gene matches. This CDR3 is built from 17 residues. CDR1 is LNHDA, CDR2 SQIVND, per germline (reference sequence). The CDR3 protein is CASSMGTSGGHNNEQFF. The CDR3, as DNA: TGTGCCAGTAGTATGGGGACTAGCGGGGGGCATAACAATGAGCAGTTCTTC.

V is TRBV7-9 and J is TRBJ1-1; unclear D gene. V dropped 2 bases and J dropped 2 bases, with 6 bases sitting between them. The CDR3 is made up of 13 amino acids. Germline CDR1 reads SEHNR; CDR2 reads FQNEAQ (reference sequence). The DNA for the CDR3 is TGTGCCAGCAGCTTACCGTCTAACACTGAAGCTTTCTTT. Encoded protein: CASSLPSNTEAFF.

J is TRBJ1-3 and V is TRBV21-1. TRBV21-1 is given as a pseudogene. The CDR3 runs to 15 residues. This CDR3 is CASSNTVNSGNTIYF. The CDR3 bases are TGTGCCAGCAGCAATACGGTCAACTCTGGAAACACCATATATTTT.

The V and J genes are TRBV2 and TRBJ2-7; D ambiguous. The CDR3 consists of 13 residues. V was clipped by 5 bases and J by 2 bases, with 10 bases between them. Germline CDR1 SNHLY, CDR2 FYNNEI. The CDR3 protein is CASSFGGPYEQYF. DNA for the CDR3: TGTGCCAGCAGTTTTGGCGGCCCCTACGAGCAGTACTTC. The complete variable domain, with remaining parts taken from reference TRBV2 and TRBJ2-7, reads EPEVTQTPSHQVTQMGQEVILRCVPISNHLYFYWYRQILGQKVEFLVSFYNNEISEKSEIFDDQFSVERPDGSNFTLKIRSTKLEDSAMYFCASSFGGPYEQYFGPGTRLTVT.

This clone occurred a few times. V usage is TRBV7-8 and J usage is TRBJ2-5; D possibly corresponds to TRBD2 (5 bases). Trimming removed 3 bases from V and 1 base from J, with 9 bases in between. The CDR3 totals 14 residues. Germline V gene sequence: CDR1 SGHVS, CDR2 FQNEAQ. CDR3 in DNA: TGTGCCAGCAGCTTCAGAGGGCCCCAAGAGACCCAGTACTTC. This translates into CASSFRGPQETQYF. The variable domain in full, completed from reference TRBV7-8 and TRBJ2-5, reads GAGVSQSPRYKVAKRGQDVALRCDPISGHVSLFWYQQALGQGPEFLTYFQNEAQLDKSGLPSDRFFAERPEGSVSTLKIQRTQQEDSAVYLCASSFRGPQETQYFGPGTRLLVL.

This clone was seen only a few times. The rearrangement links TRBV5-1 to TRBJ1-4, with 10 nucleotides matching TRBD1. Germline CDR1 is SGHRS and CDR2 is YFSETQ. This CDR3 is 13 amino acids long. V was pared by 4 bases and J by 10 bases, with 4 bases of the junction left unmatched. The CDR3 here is CASSNRDRGKLFF. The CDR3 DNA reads TGCGCCAGCAGCAACCGGGACAGGGGAAAACTGTTTTTT.